The 29 T cell receptor beta chains in this list originate from one sample, sequenced in a study of blood T cell repertoires in COVID-19. The protocol was immunoSEQ multiplex PCR, while the TCRdb copy is restricted to in-frame clones and leaves out a portion. The sample lists roughly 150,000 clones; 84% were seen once. Sequencing was done on a sample of PBMCs or T cells enriched from blood (not recorded which). The receptors were sampled from a woman aged 18 to 35 who had been exposed to COVID-19.

V and J are TRBV7-6 and TRBJ2-5; D not resolved. V was trimmed by 0 bases and J by 5 bases, leaving 10 bases between them. This CDR3 contains 14 residues. Germline V gene data show CDR1 as SGHVS and CDR2 as FNYEAQ. The CDR3 bases are TGTGCCAGCAGCTTAGCGCCTCCGCGGGAGACCCAGTACTTC. It encodes CASSLAPPRETQYF.

This chain joins TRBV7-8 and TRBJ1-2; TRBD1 is a possible D gene (6 bases). V lost 5 bases to trimming and J lost 1 base, with 14 bases between them. The length of the CDR3 is 15 residues. Germline CDR1 reads SGHVS; CDR2 reads FQNEAQ. The CDR3 coding sequence is TGTGCCAGCAGCCACCGGGACATTTTTAACTATGGCTACACCTTC. Protein: CASSHRDIFNYGYTF.

The chain couples TRBV20-1 to TRBJ1-4; D possibly corresponds to TRBD1 (5 bases). Trimming cost V 3 bases and J 0 bases, with 8 bases left between them. CDR3 length: 14 residues. The germline V gene encodes CDR1 DFQATT and CDR2 SNEGSKA (reference sequence). The CDR3 DNA is TGCAGTGCTAGTGGGGCAGCAACTAATGAAAAACTGTTTTTT. Its protein is CSASGAATNEKLFF.

This clone was counted at least ten times. The rearrangement joins TRBV27 to TRBJ1-6; unclear D gene. CDR3 length: 13 amino acids. Per germline, CDR1 MNHEY and CDR2 SMNVEV (reference sequence). V dropped 3 bases and J dropped 5 bases, with 5 bases sitting between them. Here the CDR3 reads CASSLRHNSPLHF. The CDR3 DNA sequence: TGTGCCAGCAGTTTGCGTCATAATTCACCCCTCCACTTT.

This chain connects TRBV7-8 to TRBJ1-1; 7 bases agree with TRBD1. The germline V gene encodes CDR1 SGHVS and CDR2 FQNEAQ. CDR3 length: 15 amino acids. V trimming: 4 bases; J trimming: 0 bases; junction bases outside the gene matches: 5. The CDR3 coding sequence is TGTGCCAGCAGCTCGGACAGGTTGATGAACACTGAAGCTTTCTTT. Translated: CASSSDRLMNTEAFF.

The rearrangement joins TRBV6-2 or TRBV6-3 to TRBJ2-1; 13 nucleotides line up with TRBD2. The CDR3 loop spans 18 amino acids. In germline, CDR1 is MNHEY, CDR2 SVGEGT. Trimming removed 6 bases from V and 0 bases from J; junction bases left unmatched: 8. The CDR3 nucleotides read TGTGCCAGCAGCTCAACCGGGACTAGCGGGATCTCCTACAATGAGCAGTTCTTC. The encoded protein is CASSSTGTSGISYNEQFF.

The chain is built from TRBV21-1 and TRBJ2-7; the table names TRBD2, a call not compared with the DNA. TRBV21-1 is labeled a pseudogene. CDR3 size: 17 residues. In DNA form, the CDR3 reads TGTGCCAGCAGCAAGAGGCAGACTAGCGGGAAATACTACGAGCAGTACTTC. Protein: CASSKRQTSGKYYEQYF.

This chain joins TRBV12-3 or TRBV12-4 and TRBJ1-4; possible D gene TRBD1, 5 bases. CDR3 length equals 12 residues. The V gene lost 6 bases and the J gene lost 3 bases, with 5 bases spanning the gap. The CDR3 sequence: CASRTANEKLFF. CDR3 sequence (DNA): TGTGCCAGCAGGACAGCTAATGAAAAACTGTTTTTT.

CDR3 amino acids: CASTFQEGPNTEAFF. CDR3 in DNA: TGTGCCAGCACCTTCCAGGAGGGGCCGAACACTGAAGCTTTCTTT. The V call is TRBV6-5, the J call TRBJ1-1, with D tentatively TRBD1 (5 bases). The CDR3 spans 15 residues. Trimming removed 7 bases from V and 1 base from J, with 16 bases in between. Germline V gene lookup returns CDR1 MNHEY and CDR2 SVGAGI.

The CDR3 spells CAISEREYGYTF. The CDR3 DNA reads TGTGCCATCAGCGAAAGGGAGTATGGCTACACCTTC. V gene TRBV10-3 combines with J gene TRBJ1-2; D uncertain. V dropped 6 bases and J dropped 5 bases, with 10 bases sitting between them. Germline V gene sequence: CDR1 ENHRY, CDR2 SYGVKD. The CDR3 runs 12 residues.

This clone was picked up a small number of times. The V and J genes are TRBV10-3 and TRBJ1-5, with D perhaps TRBD1 (6 bases). The V gene lost 8 bases and the J gene lost 0 bases, with 17 bases spanning the gap. There are 16 residues in the CDR3. Germline CDR1 ENHRY, CDR2 SYGVKD. In nucleotides, the CDR3 is TGTGCCATCGGGGGCTCGACAGGAAATAGCAATCAGCCCCAGCATTTT. It is translated as CAIGGSTGNSNQPQHF.

V and J are TRBV7-3 and TRBJ2-1; weak D call: TRBD1 (5 bases). Deletions cut 2 bases from V and 8 bases from J, with 10 bases between. This CDR3 contains 13 residues. Germline CDR1 SGHTA, CDR2 FQGTGA. CDR3 nucleotides: TGTGCCAGCAGCTTAGTAGGGGTGGATGAGCAGTTCTTC. It yields the protein CASSLVGVDEQFF.

The chain joins TRBV29-1 to TRBJ2-5, with TRBD1 as a possible D gene (6 bases). Germline V CDR1 and CDR2: SQVTM, ANQGSEA. This CDR3 has 14 amino acids. V lost 5 bases, J lost 2 bases, and 15 bases lay in between. CDR3 DNA sequence: TGCAGCGTTATCGCGATAGGGGGACAAGAGACCCAGTACTTC. Translation gives CSVIAIGGQETQYF. The variable domain in full, with the rest retrieved from reference TRBV29-1 and TRBJ2-5, is SAVISQKPSRDICQRGTSLTIQCQVDSQVTMMFWYRQQPGQSLTLIATANQGSEATYESGFVIDKFPISRPNLTFSTLTVSNMSPEDSSIYLCSVIAIGGQETQYFGPGTRLLVL.

The chain joins TRBV4-3 to TRBJ2-5; D might be TRBD2 (5 bases). From germline, CDR1 is LGHNA and CDR2 YSLEER. The V and J ends lost 4 bases and 5 bases respectively, with 17 bases between them. The CDR3 is 15 residues long. The CDR3 region has the DNA TGCGCCAGCAGCCGCACGACTACGTCCAATGAGACCCAGTACTTC. It translates to CASSRTTTSNETQYF.

V usage is TRBV3-1 (or the pseudogene TRBV3-2) and J usage is TRBJ2-5, with 11 bases aligning to TRBD1. V was pared by 2 bases and J by 5 bases, with 7 bases of the junction left unmatched. The CDR3 has 16 residues. Germline lookup yields CDR1 LGHDT and CDR2 YNNKEL (reference sequence). CDR3 in amino acids: CASSQRGQGAGETQYF. The CDR3 bases are TGTGCCAGCAGCCAACGTGGACAGGGGGCAGGGGAGACCCAGTACTTC.

This clone has more than one count but fewer than ten. The V call is TRBV6-5, the J call TRBJ2-3, with 7 bases fitting TRBD1. V shed 8 bases and J 11 bases; nucleotides not matched to a gene: 7. CDR3 length: 11 amino acids. From germline, CDR1 is MNHEY and CDR2 SVGAGI. Written as DNA, the CDR3 is TGTGCCAGCCTTATCGGGACAGTGCAGTATTTT. As protein: CASLIGTVQYF.

The genes are TRBV28 and TRBJ1-2; 10 bases are shared with TRBD1. The CDR3 has 15 residues. With V trimmed by 5 bases and J by 8 bases, 11 bases remained unmatched. Germline CDR1 and CDR2: MDHEN and SYDVKM. The CDR3 nucleotides read TGTGCCAGCAGTCCGCGAGCAGGGACAGGGGAAGGCTACACCTTC. Translating it yields CASSPRAGTGEGYTF.

V and J are TRBV15 and TRBJ2-1, with 8 bases aligning to TRBD2. CDR3 length: 16 residues. V lost 2 bases and J lost 3; bases outside the gene matches: 6. CDR1 is LNHNV and CDR2 is YYDKDF in the germline V gene (reference sequence). The CDR3 loop is CATSRLTGGFYNEQFF. The CDR3 DNA reads TGTGCCACCAGCAGACTAACGGGAGGGTTCTACAATGAGCAGTTCTTC.

The V and J genes are TRBV24-1 and TRBJ2-3, with 7 bases fitting TRBD2. There are 18 residues in the CDR3. Germline CDR1 reads KGHDR; CDR2 reads SFDVKD. Trimming took 5 bases from V and 4 from J; bases not matched to a gene: 17. CDR3 sequence reads: CATSAGGSGTNPADTQYF. CDR3 nucleotides: TGTGCCACCAGTGCTGGCGGCAGCGGGACCAACCCCGCAGATACGCAGTATTTT.

The J gene is TRBJ1-2, the V gene TRBV7-6; TRBD1 is a possible D gene (5 bases). Per germline, CDR1 SGHVS and CDR2 FNYEAQ. This CDR3 spans 13 amino acids. Deletions cut 5 bases from V and 9 bases from J, with 16 bases between. CDR3 loop: CASSTRGDTRYTF. The CDR3 coding sequence is TGTGCCAGCAGCACAAGGGGTGATACCCGCTACACCTTC.

This rearrangement joins TRBV6-6 to TRBJ1-5, with no clear D. The CDR3 runs to 14 residues. CDR1 is MNHNY, CDR2 SVGAGI, per germline (reference sequence). The V end was cut by 0 bases, the J end by 6 bases, with 9 bases between. Written as DNA, the CDR3 is TGTGCCAGCAGTTACTCGGGCAAGACTCAGCCCCAGCATTTT. Translated: CASSYSGKTQPQHF.

V gene TRBV7-6 combines with J gene TRBJ1-6; 7 nucleotides line up with TRBD1. The CDR3 has 12 amino acids. CDR1 and CDR2 from the germline V gene are SGHVS and FNYEAQ. V dropped 5 bases and J dropped 16; count of bases not matched to a gene: 8. The CDR3 nucleotides are TGTGCCAGCAGCCCAGGGGGGCAGACACTCCACTTT. It translates to CASSPGGQTLHF.

This rearrangement joins TRBV18 to TRBJ2-5; 8 bases are shared with TRBD1. Per germline, CDR1 KGHSH and CDR2 LQKENI. After removal of 3 bases from V and 0 bases from J, the junction contained 6 bases not matched to a gene. The CDR3 is 16 residues long. CDR3 region: CASSPSTGAYQETQYF. The CDR3 DNA reads TGTGCCAGCTCACCGTCGACAGGGGCTTACCAAGAGACCCAGTACTTC.

This clone came up a few times. The chain employs TRBV5-1 and TRBJ1-6, with TRBD1 identical over 9 bases. CDR3 size: 14 residues. CDR1 is SGHRS and CDR2 is YFSETQ in the germline V gene. The ends lost 7 bases at V and 7 bases at J; junction bases unmatched: 6. Written as DNA, the CDR3 is TGCGCCAGCCGGACAGGGGAGGACAATTCACCCCTCCACTTT. The encoded protein is CASRTGEDNSPLHF. Complete variable domain (other parts from reference TRBV5-1 and TRBJ1-6): KAGVTQTPRYLIKTRGQQVTLSCSPISGHRSVSWYQQTPGQGLQFLFEYFSETQRNKGNFPGRFSGRQFSNSRSEMNVSTLELGDSALYLCASRTGEDNSPLHFGNGTRLTVT.

The chain carries TRBV9 and TRBJ2-3; 12 bases agree with TRBD2. V gave up 0 bases and J gave up 4 bases; unmatched junction bases: 12. CDR1 SGDLS and CDR2 YYNGEE come from the germline V gene. The CDR3 extends over 19 amino acids. CDR3 sequence reads: CASSVVRDQSSGRADTQYF. As DNA, the CDR3 is TGTGCCAGCAGCGTAGTGAGGGATCAATCTAGCGGGAGGGCAGATACGCAGTATTTT.

The genes are TRBV5-1 and TRBJ2-2; TRBD2 matches 7 bases. V lost 2 bases, J lost 6 bases, and 7 bases stayed unmatched. CDR1 and CDR2 (germline): SGHRS, YFSETQ. The CDR3 is 15 amino acids. The CDR3, as DNA: TGCGCCAGCAGCTTAGGAGGGAGGGCCCCCGGGGAGCTGTTTTTT. Protein: CASSLGGRAPGELFF.

The rearrangement joins TRBV19 to TRBJ1-2, with a tentative D call TRBD1 (5 bases). CDR1 and CDR2 from the germline V gene are LNHDA and SQIVND (reference sequence). The V and J ends lost 5 bases and 3 bases respectively, with 10 bases between them. The CDR3 covers 13 residues. The chain's CDR3 is CASSDSGHYGYTF. CDR3 nucleotides: TGTGCCAGTAGTGACAGTGGACACTATGGCTACACCTTC.

This clone appeared a single time. The chain uses TRBV25-1 and TRBJ1-3, with 11 bases fitting TRBD1. Germline CDR1 and CDR2: MGHDK and SYGVNS. The CDR3 spans 17 residues. Losses at the gene ends were 3 bases for V and 4 bases for J; bases not matched to a gene: 8. The CDR3 nucleotides are TGTGCCAGCAGTGAGTCTGGACAGGGGGCGCGGGGAAACACCATATATTTT. This translates into CASSESGQGARGNTIYF.

The V and J genes are TRBV2 and TRBJ1-6, with D uncertain. Trimming removed 5 bases from V and 4 bases from J, with 12 bases in between. The CDR3 consists of 15 residues. Germline lookup yields CDR1 SNHLY and CDR2 FYNNEI. As DNA, the CDR3 is TGTGCCAGCAGTCTCGACTCCCCGTATAATTCACCCCTCCACTTT. Its translation is CASSLDSPYNSPLHF.